This is a list of T cell receptor beta chains from one sample in a study of blood T cell repertoires in COVID-19. Produced via immunoSEQ multiplex PCR; TCRdb's table is partial and in-frame only. Of 95,000 to 150,000 clones listed, roughly four fifths are singletons. The specimen was peripheral blood. These receptors all come from a human donor in a cohort sampled during active COVID-19. Both conserved end residues are part of each CDR3. Fields, in order: clone size, V gene, J gene, D gene, CDR3 protein, CDR3 DNA. A D gene is named only where the DNA matches it firmly. Rows give clone size only sometimes, using once, few, many, or a class for an expanded clone.

.	TRBV3-1/TRBV3-2	TRBJ2-2	.	CASSRPGSTPTGELFF	TGTGCCAGCAGTAGACCGGGTTCCACCCCCACCGGGGAGCTGTTTTTT
.	TRBV11-2	TRBJ2-3	.	CASSLDPREADTQYF	TGTGCCAGCAGCTTAGATCCCAGGGAGGCAGATACGCAGTATTTT
.	TRBV5-1	TRBJ2-5	TRBD2	CASRASGVYQETQYF	TGCGCCAGCAGGGCTAGCGGGGTGTACCAAGAGACCCAGTACTTC
.	TRBV28	TRBJ1-4	.	CASSSVGTNEKLFF	TGTGCCAGCAGTTCGGTTGGAACTAATGAAAAACTGTTTTTT
.	TRBV19	TRBJ2-7	TRBD1	CASTPTGGFNEQYF	TGTGCCAGTACCCCGACAGGGGGATTTAACGAGCAGTACTTC
.	TRBV6-5	TRBJ1-5	.	CASSPHSNQPQHF	TGTGCCAGCAGTCCCCATAGCAATCAGCCCCAGCATTTT
once	TRBV2	TRBJ1-6	.	CASSEQQSNSPLHF	TGTGCCAGCAGTGAACAACAGTCAAATTCACCCCTCCACTTT
.	TRBV29-1	TRBJ2-3	.	CSTWDFTDTQYF	TGCAGTACTTGGGACTTCACAGATACGCAGTATTTT
few	TRBV6-5	TRBJ1-4	TRBD1	CASSLQGARGEKLFF	TGTGCCAGCAGCCTACAGGGGGCAAGAGGGGAAAAACTGTTTTTT
.	TRBV6-5	TRBJ1-2	TRBD1	CASRAQTGSGYTF	TGTGCCAGCAGGGCCCAGACAGGGTCTGGCTACACCTTC
.	TRBV5-8	TRBJ2-3	.	CASSQGGSTDTQYF	TGTGCCAGCAGCCAGGGGGGTTCCACAGATACGCAGTATTTT
once	TRBV10-3	TRBJ2-1	TRBD2	CAISESRLAGGNEQFF	TGTGCCATCAGTGAGTCGAGGTTAGCGGGGGGCAATGAGCAGTTCTTC
.	TRBV3-1/TRBV3-2	TRBJ2-2	TRBD2	CASSHILAGGPGELFF	TGTGCCAGCAGCCACATACTAGCGGGGGGGCCCGGGGAGCTGTTTTTT
.	TRBV6-2/TRBV6-3	TRBJ1-2	.	CASSAVNYGYTF	TGTGCCAGCAGTGCAGTTAACTATGGCTACACCTTC
.	TRBV5-8	TRBJ2-1	TRBD2	CASSHRPGGGSYNEQFF	TGTGCCAGCAGCCACCGGCCGGGGGGGGGATCCTACAATGAGCAGTTCTTC
.	TRBV9	TRBJ2-4	TRBD2	CASSVGLAGLVGNIQYF	TGTGCCAGCAGCGTAGGACTAGCGGGCCTGGTGGGAAACATTCAGTACTTC
.	TRBV7-9	TRBJ2-7	TRBD2	CASRSTGGLLHEQYF	TGTGCCAGCAGAAGTACGGGGGGGCTCTTGCACGAGCAGTACTTC
few	TRBV30	TRBJ1-5	TRBD1	CAWNMTGSNQPQHF	TGTGCCTGGAATATGACAGGGAGTAATCAGCCCCAGCATTTT
.	TRBV4-1	TRBJ2-3	.	CASSQERGTQYF	TGCGCCAGCAGCCAGGAAAGAGGTACGCAGTATTTT
few	TRBV10-2	TRBJ1-5	.	CASSGEGGNQPQHF	TGCGCCAGCAGTGGAGAGGGGGGGAATCAGCCCCAGCATTTT
.	TRBV7-6	TRBJ2-6	TRBD1	CASSLGQGYGANVLTF	TGTGCCAGCAGCTTAGGACAGGGTTACGGGGCCAACGTCCTGACTTTC
.	TRBV5-1	TRBJ2-7	TRBD1	CASSSRDRAYEQYF	TGCGCCAGCAGCTCGCGGGACAGGGCGTACGAGCAGTACTTC
once	TRBV7-2	TRBJ1-6	.	CASRSPGTPLHF	TGTGCCAGCAGGTCCCCCGGGACACCCCTCCACTTT
.	TRBV3-1/TRBV3-2	TRBJ2-5	TRBD2	CASSPSRTSLETQYF	TGTGCCAGCAGCCCATCCCGGACTAGCTTGGAGACCCAGTACTTC
.	TRBV10-3	TRBJ2-7	.	CAISESRLSAYEQYF	TGTGCCATCAGTGAGTCGAGGTTGAGCGCCTACGAGCAGTACTTC
.	TRBV10-1	TRBJ1-1	TRBD1	CASSATGVMNTEAFF	TGCGCCAGCAGTGCTACAGGGGTCATGAACACTGAAGCTTTCTTT
.	TRBV7-2	TRBJ2-1	.	CASSLDSGTAYNEQFF	TGTGCCAGCAGCTTAGACTCAGGGACTGCCTACAATGAGCAGTTCTTC
.	TRBV2	TRBJ2-7	TRBD1	CASSEVRGRLVSEQYF	TGTGCCAGCAGTGAAGTGAGGGGGCGTCTTGTGAGCGAGCAGTACTTC
many	TRBV4-2	TRBJ2-5	TRBD2	CASSQERLAGGQETQYF	TGTGCCAGCAGCCAAGAGCGACTAGCGGGGGGACAAGAGACCCAGTACTTC
.	TRBV5-6	TRBJ1-1	TRBD1	CASRPPPGQGSGTEAFF	TGTGCCAGCAGACCTCCTCCGGGACAGGGATCGGGCACTGAAGCTTTCTTT
once	TRBV21-1	TRBJ2-3	.	CASSKALGLAGAYHTQYF	TGTGCCAGCAGCAAAGCACTTGGACTAGCGGGGGCCTATCATACGCAGTATTTT
.	TRBV3-1/TRBV3-2	TRBJ1-1	TRBD1	CASSKAQGPSNTEAFF	TGTGCCAGCAGCAAAGCACAGGGGCCATCGAACACTGAAGCTTTCTTT
.	TRBV7-9	TRBJ2-3	.	CASSGRRQSRADTQYF	TGTGCCAGCAGCGGACGGAGACAGTCTAGGGCAGATACGCAGTATTTT
.	TRBV3-1/TRBV3-2	TRBJ2-2	TRBD2	CASSQLPGLESNTGELFF	TGTGCCAGCAGCCAGCTTCCGGGACTAGAGTCGAACACCGGGGAGCTGTTTTTT
.	TRBV3-1/TRBV3-2	TRBJ2-5	.	CASSPTVGRTETQYF	TGTGCCAGCAGCCCGACAGTTGGACGAACGGAGACCCAGTACTTC
.	TRBV9	TRBJ2-7	.	CASSDPRGGSSYEQYF	TGTGCCAGCAGCGACCCGAGGGGGGGGAGCTCCTACGAGCAGTACTTC
once	TRBV6-5	TRBJ1-5	.	CASSYAAGDNQPQHF	TGTGCCAGCAGTTACGCGGCAGGGGATAATCAGCCCCAGCATTTT
.	TRBV6-5	TRBJ2-7	TRBD1	CASTRTGEYEQYF	TGTGCCAGCACCAGGACAGGGGAATACGAGCAGTACTTC
.	TRBV18	TRBJ2-3	.	CASSARADTQYF	TGTGCCAGCTCGGCGAGGGCGGATACGCAGTATTTT
.	TRBV11-2	TRBJ2-1	TRBD2	CASSARDYGYNEQFF	TGTGCCAGCAGTGCCCGGGACTATGGCTACAATGAGCAGTTCTTC
once	TRBV5-1	TRBJ1-6	.	CASSLAGHHNSPLHF	TGCGCCAGCAGCTTGGCCGGTCACCATAATTCACCCCTCCACTTT
.	TRBV6-6	TRBJ2-7	TRBD1	CASSLPPGQGLTSSYEQYF	TGTGCCAGCAGTCTCCCACCGGGACAGGGCCTAACGAGCTCCTACGAGCAGTACTTC
.	TRBV19	TRBJ2-1	TRBD1	CASSLTLQGAPPFF	TGTGCCAGTAGTTTGACCCTCCAGGGGGCGCCTCCTTTCTTC
.	TRBV28	TRBJ2-2	.	CASSLGGASGELFF	TGTGCCAGCAGTTTAGGAGGGGCGAGCGGGGAGCTGTTTTTT
few	TRBV18	TRBJ1-1	.	CASSQTGLDTEAFF	TGTGCCAGCTCACAAACGGGACTGGACACTGAAGCTTTCTTT
.	TRBV11-2	TRBJ2-3	TRBD2	CASSQGSGGDTQYF	TGTGCCAGCAGCCAAGGGAGCGGGGGGGATACGCAGTATTTT
.	TRBV29-1	TRBJ2-1	.	CSVAAAKEQFF	TGCAGCGTTGCTGCGGCGAAGGAGCAGTTCTTC
.	TRBV11-2	TRBJ1-2	TRBD1	CASSMGQGWGYTF	TGTGCCAGCAGCATGGGACAGGGGTGGGGCTACACCTTC
.	TRBV5-1	TRBJ2-3	TRBD2	CASTLAGDRADTQYF	TGCGCCAGCACCCTAGCGGGGGATAGGGCAGATACGCAGTATTTT
.	TRBV11-2	TRBJ2-3	TRBD2	CASSISGGYTDTQYF	TGTGCCAGCAGCATTAGCGGGGGGTACACAGATACGCAGTATTTT
.	TRBV15	TRBJ2-3	.	CATSDGHLTDTQYF	TGTGCCACCAGTGACGGACACCTCACAGATACGCAGTATTTT
few	TRBV4-1	TRBJ1-1	TRBD1	CASSQPRGQGDTEAFF	TGCGCCAGCAGCCAACCAAGGGGACAGGGGGACACTGAAGCTTTCTTT
.	TRBV9	TRBJ2-5	TRBD2	CASSTSGAQETQYF	TGTGCCAGCAGCACTAGCGGGGCCCAAGAGACCCAGTACTTC
few	TRBV2	TRBJ2-3	TRBD2	CASSGGSGGPTDTQYF	TGTGCCAGCAGTGGGGGTAGCGGGGGCCCCACAGATACGCAGTATTTT
.	TRBV19	TRBJ1-4	.	CASSIEPVNEKLFF	TGTGCCAGTAGTATCGAGCCTGTTAATGAAAAACTGTTTTTT
.	TRBV28	TRBJ2-1	.	CATRDNGGGDEQFF	TGTGCCACCCGAGACAACGGGGGTGGGGATGAGCAGTTCTTC
.	TRBV5-1	TRBJ2-3	TRBD2	CASSFSGGNTDTQYF	TGCGCCAGCAGCTTCAGCGGGGGTAACACAGATACGCAGTATTTT
.	TRBV10-3	TRBJ1-2	.	CAISEGQTNYGYTF	TGTGCCATCAGTGAGGGACAAACTAACTATGGCTACACCTTC
.	TRBV3-1/TRBV3-2	TRBJ2-3	TRBD2	CASSPGTNPTDTQYF	TGTGCCAGCAGTCCCGGGACTAACCCCACAGATACGCAGTATTTT
.	TRBV9	TRBJ2-2	TRBD2	CASSAYPGGPLVNTGELFF	TGTGCCAGCAGCGCCTATCCGGGGGGGCCACTAGTAAACACCGGGGAGCTGTTTTTT